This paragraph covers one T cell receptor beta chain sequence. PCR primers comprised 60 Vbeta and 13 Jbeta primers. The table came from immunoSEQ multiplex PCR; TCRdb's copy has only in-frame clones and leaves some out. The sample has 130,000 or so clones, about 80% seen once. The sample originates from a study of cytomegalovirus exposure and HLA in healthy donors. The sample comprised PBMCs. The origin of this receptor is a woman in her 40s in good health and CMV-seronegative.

The chain's CDR3 is CASISSGSAEQYF. CDR3 nucleotide sequence: TGTGCCAGCATTTCTAGCGGGTCCGCTGAGCAGTACTTC. This chain uses TRBV2 with TRBJ2-7; TRBD2 matches at 8 bases. Germline CDR1 reads SNHLY; CDR2 reads FYNNEI. The CDR3 extends over 13 amino acids. Trimming took 7 bases from V and 7 from J; bases not matched to a gene: 9. The whole variable domain, filled in from reference TRBV2 and TRBJ2-7, reads EPEVTQTPSHQVTQMGQEVILRCVPISNHLYFYWYRQILGQKVEFLVSFYNNEISEKSEIFDDQFSVERPDGSNFTLKIRSTKLEDSAMYFCASISSGSAEQYFGPGTRLTVT.